Here is one T cell receptor (beta chain) with its context. What it binds is not known. This entry comes from a study of fetal regulatory T cell absence and autoimmunity. The study, taken as a whole, reports: Some top pancreas TCR clones were over 80-fold enriched versus cord blood. In IPEX, the enrichment was taken to support antigen-driven autoimmunity before birth. TRB gene family usage was broadly similar in cord blood and pancreas.

This was a survey-level run. The method was immunoSEQ multiplex PCR; TCRdb's version includes in-frame clones alone and lacks a portion of them. Seen here are tens of thousands of clones, roughly 80% observed once, and the top ten hold approximately 0.37%. The ends lost 0 bases at V and 1 base at J; junction bases unmatched: 0. The CDR3 is 15 amino acids. Germline lookup yields CDR1 MNHEY and CDR2 SVGAGI. The origin of this receptor is a newborn boy with IPEX syndrome. Sequenced sample: cord blood. This chain connects TRBV6-5 to TRBJ2-7; TRBD2 agrees at 10 bases. The CDR3 DNA reads as TGTGCCAGCAGTTACTCGGGACTAGCGTCCTACGAGCAGTACTTC. Its protein product is CASSYSGLASYEQYF.